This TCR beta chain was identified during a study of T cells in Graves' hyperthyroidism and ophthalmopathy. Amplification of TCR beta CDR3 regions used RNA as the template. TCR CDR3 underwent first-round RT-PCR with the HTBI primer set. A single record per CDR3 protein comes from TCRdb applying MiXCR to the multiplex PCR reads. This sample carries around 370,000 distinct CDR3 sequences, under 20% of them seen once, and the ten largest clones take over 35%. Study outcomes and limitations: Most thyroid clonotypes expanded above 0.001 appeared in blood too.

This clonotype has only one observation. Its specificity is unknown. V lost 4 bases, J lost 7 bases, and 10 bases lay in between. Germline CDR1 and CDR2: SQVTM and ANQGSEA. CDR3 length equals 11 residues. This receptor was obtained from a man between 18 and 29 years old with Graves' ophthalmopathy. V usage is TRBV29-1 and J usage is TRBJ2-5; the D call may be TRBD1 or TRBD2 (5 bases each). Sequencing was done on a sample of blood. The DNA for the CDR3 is TGCAGCGTTGGCCCTGGGGGGACCCAGTACTTC. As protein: CSVGPGGTQYF.